This T cell receptor (beta chain) was found in a study of blood T cell repertoires in COVID-19. V trimming: 0 bases; J trimming: 1 base; junction bases outside the gene matches: 7. This CDR3 contains 17 residues. Germline CDR1 KGHSH, CDR2 LQKENI. This table comes from immunoSEQ multiplex PCR, and its TCRdb copy is limited to in-frame clones, with some not included. The sample consists of 380,000 or so clones, approximately 88% of them appearing once. Cohort assignment relied on participant-reported clinical history. The V call is TRBV18, the J call TRBJ2-5, with TRBD1 matching over 8 bases. This TCR was recovered from a woman in her forties with acute COVID-19. Sequencing used PBMCs or T cells enriched from blood (not recorded which). The CDR3 sequence: CASSPPRQGALQETQYF. For the CDR3, the DNA is TGTGCCAGCTCACCACCGCGTCAGGGGGCTCTCCAAGAGACCCAGTACTTC.